Below are 15 T cell receptor beta chains sequenced from a single sample in a study of blood T cell repertoires in COVID-19. Profiling relied on immunoSEQ multiplex PCR, and the TCRdb table lists in-frame clones only, not all of them. The table records about 130,000 clones, roughly four fifths of them present only once. Source material: peripheral blood. These receptors were taken from a woman at least 80 years old with acute or convalescent COVID-19.

This rearrangement joins TRBV5-1 to TRBJ2-7; TRBD1 is a possible D gene (6 bases). Per the germline V gene, CDR1 is SGHRS and CDR2 is YFSETQ. The ends were cut back, 0 bases at V and 7 bases at J, with 14 bases in the middle. The CDR3 runs to 14 residues. CDR3 DNA sequence: TGCGCCAGCAGCTTGGAACAGGGCGCTGGGGAGCAGTACTTC. Its translation: CASSLEQGAGEQYF.

The V and J genes are TRBV27 and TRBJ1-2; unclear D gene. This CDR3 contains 12 residues. Germline V CDR1 and CDR2: MNHEY, SMNVEV (reference sequence). V lost 6 bases, J lost 4 bases, and 9 bases lay in between. The CDR3 sequence is CASRAKTYGYTF. CDR3 nucleotide sequence: TGTGCCAGCAGGGCCAAAACCTATGGCTACACCTTC.

This chain links TRBV27 with TRBJ1-6, with D unclear. Per the germline V gene, CDR1 is MNHEY and CDR2 is SMNVEV (reference sequence). CDR3 size: 18 residues. V lost 3 bases and J lost 5, with 20 bases in between. CDR3 in DNA: TGTGCCAGCAGTTTTCGGGGAGGCTCTTTTATAAATAATTCACCCCTCCACTTT. Protein sequence: CASSFRGGSFINNSPLHF.

The chain is built from TRBV2 and TRBJ2-7; TRBD2 agrees at 13 bases. Germline CDR1 SNHLY, CDR2 FYNNEI. The V gene end was trimmed by 6 bases and the J gene end by 7 bases; junction bases not matched to a gene: 9. This CDR3 comprises 15 residues. The CDR3: CASRNQGLAGIEQYF. The CDR3 DNA sequence: TGTGCCAGCAGAAACCAGGGACTAGCGGGGATAGAGCAGTACTTC. Combining the CDR3 with reference TRBV2 and TRBJ2-7 gives the whole variable domain EPEVTQTPSHQVTQMGQEVILRCVPISNHLYFYWYRQILGQKVEFLVSFYNNEISEKSEIFDDQFSVERPDGSNFTLKIRSTKLEDSAMYFCASRNQGLAGIEQYFGPGTRLTVT.

The rearrangement uses TRBV3-1 (or the pseudogene TRBV3-2) and TRBJ2-1; 12 bases fit TRBD2. The V segment lost 0 bases and the J segment 10 bases; nucleotides outside the gene matches: 7. CDR1 and CDR2 (germline): LGHDT, YNNKEL (reference sequence). The CDR3 has 16 amino acids. CDR3 nucleotide sequence: TGTGCCAGCAGCCAAGAAACGGCTAGCGGGGGGGCCGAGCAGTTCTTC. Protein product: CASSQETASGGAEQFF.

The chain recombines TRBV7-9 with TRBJ1-1; no clear D. V was trimmed by 3 bases and J by 0 bases, leaving 5 bases between them. Germline V gene lookup returns CDR1 SEHNR and CDR2 FQNEAQ (reference sequence). This CDR3 has 13 residues. CDR3 sequence: CASSLGMNTEAFF. The CDR3 bases are TGTGCCAGCAGCTTGGGCATGAACACTGAAGCTTTCTTT.

CDR3 amino acids: CSGGNRGTYEQYF. In DNA form, the CDR3 reads TGCAGCGGGGGGAACAGGGGGACCTACGAGCAGTACTTC. The chain links TRBV29-1 to TRBJ2-7; 8 bases align to TRBD1. Germline CDR1 and CDR2: SQVTM and ANQGSEA. The length of the CDR3 is 13 residues. Germline trimming cut 7 bases from V and 2 bases from J; bases unmatched to any gene: 7.

V gene TRBV3-1 (or the pseudogene TRBV3-2) combines with J gene TRBJ1-2; a possible D gene is TRBD1 (6 bases). V dropped 0 bases and J dropped 7 bases, with 12 bases sitting between them. This CDR3 contains 14 residues. Germline V gene data show CDR1 as LGHDT and CDR2 as YNNKEL (reference sequence). The CDR3 DNA follows: TGTGCCAGCAGCCAAGAAGGTCGACAGGCTGGCTACACCTTC. The encoded protein is CASSQEGRQAGYTF.

The CDR3 spells CASSFEGRGTQYF. Here the CDR3 DNA reads TGTGCCAGCAGTTTCGAGGGGAGGGGGACCCAGTACTTC. The chain has TRBV12-3 or TRBV12-4 and TRBJ2-5, with 7 bases identical to TRBD2. Trimming took 3 bases from V and 7 from J; bases not matched to a gene: 5. This CDR3 contains 13 residues.

This clone was observed a handful of times. The V and J genes are TRBV4-3 and TRBJ1-1; D gene ambiguous. V was trimmed by 0 bases and J by 4 bases, leaving 18 bases between them. CDR1 LGHNA and CDR2 YSLEER come from the germline V gene. CDR3 length: 17 amino acids. CDR3 nucleotides: TGCGCCAGCAGCCAAGATAAGGAAGTTAGGAGGCTCACTGAAGCTTTCTTT. It encodes CASSQDKEVRRLTEAFF.

The CDR3 DNA sequence: TGTGCCTGGAACAAACAGGGGGCCGGGAACACTGAAGCTTTCTTT. Amino acid sequence: CAWNKQGAGNTEAFF. The chain employs TRBV30 and TRBJ1-1; 9 bases are a match to TRBD1. Losses at the gene ends were 4 bases for V and 1 base for J; bases not matched to a gene: 7. This CDR3 contains 15 residues. The germline V gene encodes CDR1 GTSNPN and CDR2 SVGIG (reference sequence).

This clone was recorded a few times. The chain joins TRBV2 to TRBJ1-1; D ambiguous. This CDR3 region has 14 residues. The germline CDR1 and CDR2 sequences are SNHLY and FYNNEI. V dropped 4 bases and J dropped 1 base, with 10 bases sitting between them. The CDR3 DNA is TGTGCCAGCAGTGTAGCCTCTCGGAACACTGAAGCTTTCTTT. Amino acid sequence: CASSVASRNTEAFF.

V gene TRBV6-5 combines with J gene TRBJ2-7; 7 positions match TRBD1. This CDR3 region has 12 residues. With V trimmed by 6 bases and J by 5 bases, 4 bases remained unmatched. Germline assignment: CDR1 MNHEY and CDR2 SVGAGI. The CDR3: CASRTGTNEQYF. In DNA, the CDR3 is TGTGCCAGCAGGACAGGGACCAACGAGCAGTACTTC.

In DNA, the CDR3 is TGTGCCAGCAGCCCCCGCGGGGGGCGGGTGACCCAGTACTTC. This encodes CASSPRGGRVTQYF. This rearrangement joins TRBV9 to TRBJ2-5; 8 bases agree with TRBD2. Germline CDR1 reads SGDLS; CDR2 reads YYNGEE. V gave up 4 bases and J gave up 7 bases; unmatched junction bases: 9. This CDR3 is 14 amino acids long.

The chain joins TRBV5-1 to TRBJ1-1; 8 nucleotides agree with TRBD1. Unmatched junction bases numbered 8, after V lost 2 bases and J lost 5 bases. The CDR3 length is 15 residues. Germline assignment: CDR1 SGHRS and CDR2 YFSETQ. The CDR3 DNA reads TGCGCCAGCAGCTTCAGGGGGCCACAGAGGACTGAAGCTTTCTTT. Protein product: CASSFRGPQRTEAFF.